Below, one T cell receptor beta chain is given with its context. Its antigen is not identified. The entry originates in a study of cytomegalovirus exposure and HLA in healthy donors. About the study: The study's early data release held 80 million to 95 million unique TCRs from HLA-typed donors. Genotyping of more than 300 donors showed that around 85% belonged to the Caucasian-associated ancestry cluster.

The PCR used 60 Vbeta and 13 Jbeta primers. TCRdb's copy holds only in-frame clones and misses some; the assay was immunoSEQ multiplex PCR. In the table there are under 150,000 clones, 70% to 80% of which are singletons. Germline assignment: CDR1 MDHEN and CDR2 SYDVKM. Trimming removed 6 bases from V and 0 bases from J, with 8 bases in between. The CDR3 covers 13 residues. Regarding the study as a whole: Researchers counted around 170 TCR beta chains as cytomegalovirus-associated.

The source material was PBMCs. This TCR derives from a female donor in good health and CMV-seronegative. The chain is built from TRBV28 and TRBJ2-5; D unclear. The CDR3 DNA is TGTGCCAGCAGCAGCGCGTACCAAGAGACCCAGTACTTC. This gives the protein CASSSAYQETQYF.